This T cell receptor beta chain was recovered during a study of blood T cell repertoires in COVID-19. Trimming shortened V by 1 base and J by 2 bases, and 11 bases separated the two germline ends. The CDR3 contains 15 residues. CDR1 and CDR2 (germline): LGHDT, YNNKEL (reference sequence). Clones were read by immunoSEQ multiplex PCR, and TCRdb kept only the in-frame ones, dropping some. The data show roughly 130,000 clones, 84% seen once. The rearrangement joins TRBV3-1 (or the pseudogene TRBV3-2) to TRBJ2-5; perhaps TRBD2 as D (5 bases). The sample comprised peripheral blood. This sequence originates from a woman aged 25 to 39 who had recovered from COVID-19. The CDR3 region has the DNA TGTGCCAGCAGCCAAGCGACGAGGAGGCAAGAGACCCAGTACTTC. Translating it yields CASSQATRRQETQYF.